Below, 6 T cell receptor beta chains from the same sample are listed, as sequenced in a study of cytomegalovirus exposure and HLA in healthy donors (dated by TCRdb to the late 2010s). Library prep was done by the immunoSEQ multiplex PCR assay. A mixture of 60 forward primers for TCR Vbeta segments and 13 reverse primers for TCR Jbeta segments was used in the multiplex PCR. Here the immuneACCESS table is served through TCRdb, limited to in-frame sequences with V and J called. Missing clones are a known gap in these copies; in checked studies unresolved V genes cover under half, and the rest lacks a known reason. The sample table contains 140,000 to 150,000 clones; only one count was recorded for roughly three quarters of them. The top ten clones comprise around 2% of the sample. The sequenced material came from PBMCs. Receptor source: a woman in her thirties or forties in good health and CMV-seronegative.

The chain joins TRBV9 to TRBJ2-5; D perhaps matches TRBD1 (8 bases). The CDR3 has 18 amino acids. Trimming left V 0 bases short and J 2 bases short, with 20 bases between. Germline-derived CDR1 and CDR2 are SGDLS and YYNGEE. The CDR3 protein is CASSVAGTGQGLQETQYF. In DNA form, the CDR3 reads TGTGCCAGCAGCGTAGCGGGCACAGGACAGGGACTACAAGAGACCCAGTACTTC. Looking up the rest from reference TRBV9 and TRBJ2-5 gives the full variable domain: DSGVTQTPKHLITATGQRVTLRCSPRSGDLSVYWYQQSLDQGLQFLIQYYNGEERAKGNILERFSAQQFPDLHSELNLSSLELGDSALYFCASSVAGTGQGLQETQYFGPGTRLLVL.

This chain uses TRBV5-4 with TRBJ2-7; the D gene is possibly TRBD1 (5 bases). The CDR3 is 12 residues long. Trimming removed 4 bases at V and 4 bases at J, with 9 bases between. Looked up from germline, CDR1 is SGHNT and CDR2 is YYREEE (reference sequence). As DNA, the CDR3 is TGTGCCAGCAGCGTGGACATTTACGAGCAGTACTTC. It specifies CASSVDIYEQYF.

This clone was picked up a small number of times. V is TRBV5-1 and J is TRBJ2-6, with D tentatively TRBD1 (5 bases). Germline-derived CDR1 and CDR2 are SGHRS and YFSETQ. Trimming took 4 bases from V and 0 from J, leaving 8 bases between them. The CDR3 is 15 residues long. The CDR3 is CASSPGNSGANVLTF. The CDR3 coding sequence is TGCGCCAGCAGCCCAGGGAACTCTGGGGCCAACGTCCTGACTTTC.

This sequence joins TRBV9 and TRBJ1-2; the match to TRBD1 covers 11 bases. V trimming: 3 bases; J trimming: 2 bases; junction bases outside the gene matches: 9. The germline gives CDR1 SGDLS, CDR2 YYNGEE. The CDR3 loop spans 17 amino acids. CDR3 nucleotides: TGTGCCAGCAGCGCCCCCTGGACAGGGGGCCCGAACTATGGCTACACCTTC. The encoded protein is CASSAPWTGGPNYGYTF.

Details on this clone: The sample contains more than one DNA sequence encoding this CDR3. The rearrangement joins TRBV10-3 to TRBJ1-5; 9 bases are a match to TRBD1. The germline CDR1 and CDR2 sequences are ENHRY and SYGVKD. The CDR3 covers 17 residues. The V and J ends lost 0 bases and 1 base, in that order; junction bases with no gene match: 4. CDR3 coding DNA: TGTGCCATCAGTGAGTCCTTACAGGGGGCGAGCAATCAGCCCCAGCATTTT. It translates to CAISESLQGASNQPQHF.

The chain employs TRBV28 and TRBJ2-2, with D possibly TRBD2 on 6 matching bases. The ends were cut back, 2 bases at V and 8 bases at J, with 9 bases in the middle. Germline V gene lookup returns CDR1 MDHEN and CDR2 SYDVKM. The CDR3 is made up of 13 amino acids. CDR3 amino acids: CASSLGTYGELFF. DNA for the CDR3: TGTGCCAGCAGTTTAGGGACTTATGGGGAGCTGTTTTTT.